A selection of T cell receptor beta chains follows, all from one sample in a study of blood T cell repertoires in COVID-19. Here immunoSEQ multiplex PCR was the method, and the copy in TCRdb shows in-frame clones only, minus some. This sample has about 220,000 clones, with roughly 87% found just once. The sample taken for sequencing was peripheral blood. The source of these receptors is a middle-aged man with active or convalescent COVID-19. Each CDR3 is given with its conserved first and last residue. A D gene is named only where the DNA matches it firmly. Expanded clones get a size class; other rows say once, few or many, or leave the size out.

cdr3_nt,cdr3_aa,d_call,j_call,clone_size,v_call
TGTGCCAGCTCACCACCTTTAGCGGGAACCTACGAGCAGTACTTC,CASSPPLAGTYEQYF,TRBD2,TRBJ2-7,few,TRBV18
TGTGCCAGCAGTTCCGGAGTACAAGAGACCCAGTACTTC,CASSSGVQETQYF,-,TRBJ2-5,-,TRBV7-3
TGTGCCAGTAGTATTGGGACAGTATCTGGGGCCAACGTCCTGACTTTC,CASSIGTVSGANVLTF,TRBD1,TRBJ2-6,-,TRBV19
TGTGCCAGCAGTTTCCAGGGAAGAACCTATAATTCACCCCTCCACTTT,CASSFQGRTYNSPLHF,-,TRBJ1-6,-,TRBV28
TGTGCCAGCAGTTTTGAGGGAGTGTCTGAAGCTTTCTTT,CASSFEGVSEAFF,-,TRBJ1-1,-,TRBV28
TGTGCCAGCAGCCAAGAGCCAGCGGGGGGCGTCCGGGGCGAGCAGTACTTC,CASSQEPAGGVRGEQYF,TRBD2,TRBJ2-7,-,TRBV3-1/TRBV3-2
TGTGCCAGCAGCTTAGGGTCTAGCGGGGGCTACAATGAGCAGTTCTTC,CASSLGSSGGYNEQFF,TRBD2,TRBJ2-1,-,TRBV11-2
TGTGCCAGCAGTGTCTACCCCGGGAGTAACACTGAAGCTTTCTTT,CASSVYPGSNTEAFF,-,TRBJ1-1,-,TRBV2
TGTGCCAGCAGCCTGGGGGGTATGAGGAACACTGAAGCTTTCTTT,CASSLGGMRNTEAFF,-,TRBJ1-1,-,TRBV3-1/TRBV3-2
TGTGCCTGGATTCCGGGACTAGCCGGGGAGCTGTTTTTT,CAWIPGLAGELFF,TRBD2,TRBJ2-2,few,TRBV30
TGTGCCACACGCCTGCGGGGCGGGACTCTCACGCCCCCAGATACGCAGTATTTT,CATRLRGGTLTPPDTQYF,-,TRBJ2-3,-,TRBV15
TGTGCCAGCAGTGAGGGAGCCAGCTACAATGAGCAGTTCTTC,CASSEGASYNEQFF,-,TRBJ2-1,-,TRBV6-1
TGTGCCAGCAGCCGGACAGGGGGAAACAATGAGCAGTTCTTC,CASSRTGGNNEQFF,TRBD1,TRBJ2-1,once,TRBV9
TGTGCCAGCAGAACCGACAGTGGATCTTCTCAGCCCCAGCATTTT,CASRTDSGSSQPQHF,-,TRBJ1-5,-,TRBV6-5
TGTGCCAGCAGCTTGCCCAGGGATGAAAAACTGTTTTTT,CASSLPRDEKLFF,-,TRBJ1-4,-,TRBV5-4
TGCGCCAGCAGCCAAATCCCTACAGGGGGAAATGAAAAACTGTTTTTT,CASSQIPTGGNEKLFF,TRBD1,TRBJ1-4,-,TRBV5-1
TGTGCCAGCAGCCCTGGGACTAGCAGGTCAGATACGCAGTATTTT,CASSPGTSRSDTQYF,TRBD2,TRBJ2-3,many,TRBV7-3
TGTGCCAGCAGCTTAGGACAAGACACTGAAGCTTTCTTT,CASSLGQDTEAFF,-,TRBJ1-1,-,TRBV9
TGCGCCAGCAGCCAAGGGGCTAGCGCCTACACCGGGGAGCTGTTTTTT,CASSQGASAYTGELFF,-,TRBJ2-2,medium-sized,TRBV4-1
TGCAGCGTTGAAGAGACTAGCGGGAGGGCCTACGAGCAGTACTTC,CSVEETSGRAYEQYF,TRBD2,TRBJ2-7,-,TRBV29-1
TGTGCCAGCAGGCTAGCGGGACAGGGGGCTTACAATGAGCAGTTCTTC,CASRLAGQGAYNEQFF,TRBD1,TRBJ2-1,-,TRBV7-3
TGTGCCAGTAGTATCAGCCCGACAGGGTACAATCAGCCCCAGCATTTT,CASSISPTGYNQPQHF,TRBD1,TRBJ1-5,once,TRBV19
TGTGCCAGCAGTTTAGGGAGGGATCAGCCCCAGCATTTT,CASSLGRDQPQHF,-,TRBJ1-5,once,TRBV12-3/TRBV12-4
TGTGCCAGTAGTCCGCGGACTCCCTCCTACGAGCAGTACTTC,CASSPRTPSYEQYF,-,TRBJ2-7,-,TRBV19
TGTGCCAGCAGTCGACAGGGCCAAAACATTCAGTACTTC,CASSRQGQNIQYF,TRBD1,TRBJ2-4,-,TRBV6-5
TGTGCCTGGAGACCGGGTAGTCATGAAAAACTGTTTTTT,CAWRPGSHEKLFF,-,TRBJ1-4,-,TRBV30
TGTGCCCCAACCGACAGGGTAGGACATAAAACTAATGAAAAACTGTTTTTT,CAPTDRVGHKTNEKLFF,TRBD1,TRBJ1-4,-,TRBV28
TGCAGCGTCCTCTACAATGAGCAGTTCTTC,CSVLYNEQFF,-,TRBJ2-1,-,TRBV29-1
TGTGCCAGCAGCTTAGAGGGACTAGCGGTGTACACAGATACGCAGTATTTT,CASSLEGLAVYTDTQYF,TRBD2,TRBJ2-3,-,TRBV7-9
TGTGCCAGCACCTCCCAGGGACAGGGACGTGGCTACACCTTC,CASTSQGQGRGYTF,TRBD1,TRBJ1-2,-,TRBV7-9
TGCAGCGTGGGGACATTAGGGGTCCAAACCGAGCAGTTCTTC,CSVGTLGVQTEQFF,-,TRBJ2-1,-,TRBV29-1
TGTGCCAGCAGCTTAGGACAGGGCGTCTCTCTAGCTAACTATGGCTACACCTTC,CASSLGQGVSLANYGYTF,TRBD1,TRBJ1-2,-,TRBV5-4
TGTGCCAGCAGCCTTAGCGGGAGGGCCTACAATGAGCAGTTCTTC,CASSLSGRAYNEQFF,TRBD2,TRBJ2-1,-,TRBV6-2/TRBV6-3
TGCGCCAGCAGCTTGGCCTTGGCGGGAGAATCCGAGCAGTACTTC,CASSLALAGESEQYF,TRBD2,TRBJ2-7,-,TRBV5-1
TGTGCCAGCAGCCGACAGACAGGGGGGACTGAAGCTTTCTTT,CASSRQTGGTEAFF,TRBD1,TRBJ1-1,-,TRBV5-4
TGTGCCAGCAAATCGGAAGGGGGGGCCGCTACCGGGGAGCTGTTTTTT,CASKSEGGAATGELFF,-,TRBJ2-2,-,TRBV6-4
TGTGCCACTCTACAGGACCGCAATCAGCCCCAGCATTTT,CATLQDRNQPQHF,-,TRBJ1-5,few,TRBV2
TGTGCCAGCAGTGAATCCCCTATGGGGGGGCGAGGCGAGCAGTACTTC,CASSESPMGGRGEQYF,-,TRBJ2-7,-,TRBV2
TGTGCCAGCAGGCAGGGGACTGGGGCCAACGTCCTGACTTTC,CASRQGTGANVLTF,-,TRBJ2-6,-,TRBV5-5
TGTGCCAGCAAGCGGACAGGGTCCCACGAGCAGTACTTC,CASKRTGSHEQYF,TRBD1,TRBJ2-7,few,TRBV27